This is a list of T cell receptor beta chains from one sample in a study of graft-versus-host responses after intestinal transplantation. Their target antigens are unknown. The data were produced by immunoSEQ multiplex PCR, yet TCRdb's version contains in-frame clones alone and is incomplete. The sample includes tens of thousands of clones, 94% of them seen just once. The specimen was unstimulated CD4+ T cells sorted from spleen or lymph node cells, collected before transplant. Receptor source: a human donor who was the organ donor for an intestinal transplant. The CDR3 runs from the conserved cysteine through the conserved F or W. D genes are given only for firm matches. Not every row has a clone size; where given, it reads once, few, many or a size class.

cdr3_nt cdr3_aa d_call clone_size j_call v_call
TGCGCCAGCCAGGGCGATACAGGGAGCTACAATGAGCAGTTCTTC CASQGDTGSYNEQFF - once TRBJ2-1 TRBV5-1
TGTGCCAGCAGCCGCCAACAGGGGGGGTCCTATAATTCACCCCTCCACTTT CASSRQQGGSYNSPLHF TRBD1 - TRBJ1-6 TRBV14
TGTGCCATCACGGCGCTAGCGGGGACCTACGAGCAGTACTTC CAITALAGTYEQYF TRBD2 - TRBJ2-7 TRBV10-3
TGTGCCAGCATCCGGGACGTGGACACCGGGGAGCTGTTTTTT CASIRDVDTGELFF - - TRBJ2-2 TRBV28
TGTGCCAGCAGCTTAGTCGGACTTACAGGGACAACCTACGAGCAGTACTTC CASSLVGLTGTTYEQYF - - TRBJ2-7 TRBV7-2
TGTGCCACCAGCAAGACCACCGGGACAGGGAGGGTGCAGTACTTC CATSKTTGTGRVQYF TRBD1 - TRBJ2-7 TRBV15
TGTGCCAGCAGCTTACAGGGGCCGTACAATGAGCAGTTCTTC CASSLQGPYNEQFF - - TRBJ2-1 TRBV7-3
TGCGCCAGCCGTACCGGGAATACCGTTGCAGAGACCCAGTACTTC CASRTGNTVAETQYF - - TRBJ2-5 TRBV5-1
TGTGCCTGGAGTGTACGCCGACAGGGGAATCAGCCCCAGCATTTT CAWSVRRQGNQPQHF TRBD1 - TRBJ1-5 TRBV30
TGTGCCAGCAGTTTTCAGGCTAGCGGGGGCCACGAGCAGTACTTC CASSFQASGGHEQYF TRBD2 - TRBJ2-7 TRBV6-5
TGTGCCAGTAGTATCGAAATGACAGGGCCCTACGAGCAGTACTTC CASSIEMTGPYEQYF TRBD1 - TRBJ2-7 TRBV19
TGTGCCATCAGTGTAAAACAGGGGACAATGAACACTGAAGCTTTCTTT CAISVKQGTMNTEAFF TRBD1 once TRBJ1-1 TRBV10-3
TGTGCCAGCAGCTTAGGTTCGGGTTCCTACGAGCAGTACTTC CASSLGSGSYEQYF - - TRBJ2-7 TRBV7-2
TGTGCCAGCAGCTTGTCCCCTAGCGGAGACAATGAGCAGTTCTTC CASSLSPSGDNEQFF TRBD2 - TRBJ2-1 TRBV5-6
TGTGCCATCAGTACAGGCCCGAACACTGAAGCTTTCTTT CAISTGPNTEAFF - - TRBJ1-1 TRBV10-3
TGTGCCAGCAGCTTAGGGCGGACAGACACGCAGTATTTT CASSLGRTDTQYF - - TRBJ2-3 TRBV11-2
TGTGCCAGCTCACAACTACGTTCCGAGCAGTACTTC CASSQLRSEQYF - - TRBJ2-7 TRBV18
TGTGCCAGCAGCCAAGATCAGGCTAGCCTTAGCACAGATACGCAGTATTTT CASSQDQASLSTDTQYF - - TRBJ2-3 TRBV4-2
TGCGCCAGCAGCCCCTTCGCAGGCCCCGGTGGGGGGGCCCTCCACTTT CASSPFAGPGGGALHF - - TRBJ1-6 TRBV4-3
TGTGCCAGCAGTCCCAGGGTTCCAACCTACGAGCAGTACTTC CASSPRVPTYEQYF - - TRBJ2-7 TRBV6-1
TGCGCCAGCAGCCGAGGGACTTCAACAGCTGAAAAACTGTTTTTT CASSRGTSTAEKLFF - - TRBJ1-4 TRBV5-1
TGCGCCAGCGGTGGACAGTCCTACGAGCAGTACTTC CASGGQSYEQYF - - TRBJ2-7 TRBV5-1
TGTGCCAGCAGTGAAGGCAATCAGCCCCAGCATTTT CASSEGNQPQHF - once TRBJ1-5 TRBV2
TGTGCCAGCAGCTCCTTACAGGGGATGAACACTGAAGCTTTCTTT CASSSLQGMNTEAFF TRBD1 - TRBJ1-1 TRBV11-2
TGTGCCAGCAGCTTAGTTGCACCGGGTGAAAAACTGTTTTTT CASSLVAPGEKLFF - - TRBJ1-4 TRBV7-9
TGTGCCAGCAGTTTGACAGGGGATGGAAACACCATATATTTT CASSLTGDGNTIYF TRBD1 - TRBJ1-3 TRBV28
TGCGCCTTACTCGACCGGGACAAGGTTAGCACCGGGGAGCTGTTTTTT CALLDRDKVSTGELFF - - TRBJ2-2 TRBV5-1
TGTGCCAGCAGCCGGACAGGGAACACTGAAGCTTTCTTT CASSRTGNTEAFF TRBD1 - TRBJ1-1 TRBV11-2
TGTGCCAGCAGCACCGTTGACAGTTATGGCTACACCTTC CASSTVDSYGYTF - - TRBJ1-2 TRBV6-1
TGTGCCAGCAGCTTAGATTCCGACAGGGGGCGGTTGATGAACACTGAAGCTTTCTTT CASSLDSDRGRLMNTEAFF TRBD1 - TRBJ1-1 TRBV11-2
TGTGCCACCAGCAGAGACCAAAGGGGGCAGGTCACTGAAGCTTTCTTT CATSRDQRGQVTEAFF TRBD1 once TRBJ1-1 TRBV15
TGTGCCAGCAGTTTATGGACAGGGGCCACTGAAGCTTTCTTT CASSLWTGATEAFF TRBD1 - TRBJ1-1 TRBV28
TGTGCCAGCACCGGGAGGACGGCTCCCTACGAGCAGTACTTC CASTGRTAPYEQYF TRBD2 - TRBJ2-7 TRBV28
TGTGCCAGCAGTTTAGTGAACTCGGCCTATGGCTACACCTTC CASSLVNSAYGYTF - - TRBJ1-2 TRBV28
TGTGCCAGCAGTTACTCGATTGGAGGCCCAGGAAACACCATATATTTT CASSYSIGGPGNTIYF - - TRBJ1-3 TRBV6-5
TGTGCCAGCAGTTACTCGCACAGGGGGCCGGCAGATACGCAGTATTTT CASSYSHRGPADTQYF TRBD1 once TRBJ2-3 TRBV6-6
TGTGCCAGCAGCCCAACTACCTACGAGCAGTACTTC CASSPTTYEQYF - once TRBJ2-7 TRBV6-1
TGTGCCAGCAGCCCTCATGCCCAGAGTCCCTACGAGCAGTACTTC CASSPHAQSPYEQYF - - TRBJ2-7 TRBV9
TGCGCCAGCAGTGGGACTAGCAGGGCAGATACGCAGTATTTT CASSGTSRADTQYF TRBD2 few TRBJ2-3 TRBV10-2
TGTGCCAGCAGCTTAGAAAGGTCTATGAACACTGAAGCTTTCTTT CASSLERSMNTEAFF - - TRBJ1-1 TRBV7-2
TGCGCCAGCAGCTTGGACAGGGAGGTCTACGAGCAGTACTTC CASSLDREVYEQYF - - TRBJ2-7 TRBV5-1
TGTGCCAGCAGCCCCCAGACAGGGGGCTATGGCTACACCTTC CASSPQTGGYGYTF TRBD1 - TRBJ1-2 TRBV6-5
TGCGCCAGCAGCTTTCCCATGGGCAGGGGGAACACTGAAGCTTTCTTT CASSFPMGRGNTEAFF - - TRBJ1-1 TRBV5-1
TGTGCCAGCAGCCAAGAATCGAGTTCCTCTGGAAACACCATATATTTT CASSQESSSSGNTIYF - once TRBJ1-3 TRBV4-2
TGTGCCAGTAGTATTCTTCTGACCCAGGGAAGATCGGAGACCCAGTACTTC CASSILLTQGRSETQYF - - TRBJ2-5 TRBV19
TGTGCCAGCAGTTCAGGGGGCTTAATGAACACTGAAGCTTTCTTT CASSSGGLMNTEAFF TRBD1 - TRBJ1-1 TRBV6-6
TGCAGCGTTGTAGGTAGTGCGGGACACTATGGCTACACCTTC CSVVGSAGHYGYTF - - TRBJ1-2 TRBV29-1
TGTGCCAGCAGCCTGTACACCGGGGAGCTGTTTTTT CASSLYTGELFF - - TRBJ2-2 TRBV14
TGTGCCAGCAGCTTGGCCTTGGCAAGCTACAATGAGCAGTTCTTC CASSLALASYNEQFF - - TRBJ2-1 TRBV5-4
TGCGCCAGCAGTGAGGCTAGCGGGGTTACATACAATGAGCAGTTCTTC CASSEASGVTYNEQFF TRBD2 - TRBJ2-1 TRBV10-1
TGTGCCAGCAGTTCGGGACAGATCAACTATGGCTACACCTTC CASSSGQINYGYTF TRBD1 - TRBJ1-2 TRBV6-6
TGTGCCTGGAGTGCTAGCGGGGGGGAAATCTTC CAWSASGGEIF TRBD2 - TRBJ2-1 TRBV30
TGTGCCATCAGCCCCCGGACAGGGTCCGGAAACACCATATATTTT CAISPRTGSGNTIYF TRBD1 few TRBJ1-3 TRBV10-3
TGTGCCAGCAGTTACCAGGCAGCCCCTAACTATGGCTACACCTTC CASSYQAAPNYGYTF - - TRBJ1-2 TRBV6-5